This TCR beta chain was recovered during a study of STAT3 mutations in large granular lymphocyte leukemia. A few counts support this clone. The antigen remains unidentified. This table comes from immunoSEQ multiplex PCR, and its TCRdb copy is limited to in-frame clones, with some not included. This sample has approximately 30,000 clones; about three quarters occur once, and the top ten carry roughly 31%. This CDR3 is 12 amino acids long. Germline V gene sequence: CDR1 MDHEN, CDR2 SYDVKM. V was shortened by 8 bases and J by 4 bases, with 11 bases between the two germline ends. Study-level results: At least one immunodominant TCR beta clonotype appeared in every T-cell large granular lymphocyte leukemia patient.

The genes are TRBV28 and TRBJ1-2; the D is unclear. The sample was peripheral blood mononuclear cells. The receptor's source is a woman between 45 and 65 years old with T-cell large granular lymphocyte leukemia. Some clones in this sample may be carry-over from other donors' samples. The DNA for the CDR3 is TGTGCCAGCCAAGGCCAGCCCTATGGCTACACCTTC. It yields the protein CASQGQPYGYTF.